A single sample is the source of the 14 T cell receptor beta chains below, sequenced in a study of blood T cell repertoires in COVID-19. Produced via immunoSEQ multiplex PCR; TCRdb's table is partial and in-frame only. The top ten clones hold roughly 2% of a sample with approximately 390,000 clones, approximately 85% of them seen once. Sequenced input: PBMCs or T cells enriched from blood (not recorded which). Receptors originate from a middle-aged woman with acute COVID-19.

The CDR3 nucleotides read TGTGCCAGCAGCTACGGGAACAGGGGGGACTACGAGCAGTACTTC. The encoded protein is CASSYGNRGDYEQYF. The rearrangement links TRBV6-5 to TRBJ2-7, with 8 bases that match TRBD1. The CDR3 extends over 15 amino acids. V shed 6 bases and J 3 bases; nucleotides not matched to a gene: 10. The germline V gene has CDR1 MNHEY and CDR2 SVGAGI.

The gene calls are TRBV20-1 and TRBJ2-3, with 16 positions matching TRBD2. CDR3 length: 19 amino acids. CDR1 DFQATT and CDR2 SNEGSKA come from the germline V gene (reference sequence). J was trimmed by 0 bases and V by 3 bases; bases with no gene match: 9. CDR3 DNA: TGCAGTGCTAGTCTCGGGACTAGCGGGGGGGCAACTAGCACAGATACGCAGTATTTT. Protein sequence: CSASLGTSGGATSTDTQYF.

Notes on this clone: Other DNA sequences in this sample translate to the same CDR3. The gene calls are TRBV2 and TRBJ2-7; 7 bases agree with TRBD1. V lost 6 bases and J lost 1; bases outside the gene matches: 3. The germline gives CDR1 SNHLY, CDR2 FYNNEI. The CDR3 is 13 residues long. CDR3 region: CASSVDRSYEQYF. CDR3 DNA sequence: TGTGCCAGCAGCGTGGACAGGTCCTACGAGCAGTACTTC. The full variable domain, rest sourced from reference TRBV2 and TRBJ2-7, is EPEVTQTPSHQVTQMGQEVILRCVPISNHLYFYWYRQILGQKVEFLVSFYNNEISEKSEIFDDQFSVERPDGSNFTLKIRSTKLEDSAMYFCASSVDRSYEQYFGPGTRLTVT.

The chain couples TRBV5-6 to TRBJ1-1; 8 nucleotides align to TRBD1. J lost 1 base, V lost 2 bases, and 4 bases had no gene match. The CDR3 is 15 amino acids. CDR1 and CDR2 (germline): SGHDT, YYEEEE. This chain's CDR3 is CASSFPGQENTEAFF. In DNA form, the CDR3 reads TGTGCCAGCAGCTTTCCGGGACAGGAGAACACTGAAGCTTTCTTT.

The chain recombines TRBV6-1 with TRBJ1-2; 8 bases match TRBD1. This CDR3 spans 14 amino acids. After removal of 3 bases from V and 2 bases from J, the junction contained 2 bases not matched to a gene. Germline-derived CDR1 and CDR2 are MNHNS and SASEGT. The CDR3 loop is CASSDRQGNYGYTF. The CDR3 coding sequence is TGTGCCAGCAGTGATCGACAGGGGAACTATGGCTACACCTTC.

The chain employs TRBV5-1 and TRBJ2-3; 7 nucleotides match TRBD1. The V and J ends lost 1 base and 4 bases, in that order; junction bases with no gene match: 3. This CDR3 is 14 amino acids long. Germline V gene sequence: CDR1 SGHRS, CDR2 YFSETQ. The CDR3 DNA is TGCGCCAGCAGCTTGACAGGGGTGGCAGATACGCAGTATTTT. Its protein is CASSLTGVADTQYF.

J is TRBJ2-7 and V is TRBV19, with D perhaps matching TRBD1 (6 bases). This CDR3 contains 13 residues. With 6 bases removed from V and 5 bases from J, the gap between germline ends came to 14 bases. Germline V gene lookup returns CDR1 LNHDA and CDR2 SQIVND (reference sequence). The CDR3 protein is CASSLQGSHEQYF. The CDR3 bases are TGTGCCAGTAGCCTACAGGGATCCCACGAGCAGTACTTC.

The chain couples TRBV6-7 to TRBJ1-4; D remains unclear. TRBV6-7 is marked as an open reading frame, function uncertain. CDR3 length: 16 residues. Trimming pared 0 bases from V and 7 bases from J, leaving 15 bases between. The CDR3 loop is CASSYSPQQLGEKLFF. Here the CDR3 DNA reads TGTGCCAGCAGTTACTCCCCACAGCAGTTGGGTGAAAAACTGTTTTTT.

The J gene is TRBJ1-2, the V gene TRBV27, with 7 bases matching TRBD1. This CDR3 comprises 15 residues. Germline V CDR1 and CDR2: MNHEY, SMNVEV (reference sequence). V was clipped by 2 bases and J by 4 bases; unmatched bases: 7. This chain's CDR3 is CASSLRGGTAYGYTF. For the CDR3, the DNA is TGTGCCAGCAGTTTAAGAGGTGGGACAGCCTATGGCTACACCTTC.

V usage is TRBV9 and J usage is TRBJ2-4; 11 bases are shared with TRBD2. V shed 3 bases and J 6 bases; nucleotides not matched to a gene: 8. There are 16 residues in the CDR3. Germline V gene data show CDR1 as SGDLS and CDR2 as YYNGEE. The CDR3 loop is CASSAGHSGGANIQYF. CDR3 DNA: TGTGCCAGCAGCGCCGGACATAGCGGGGGGGCAAACATTCAGTACTTC.

This clone was seen only a few times. V usage is TRBV6-4 and J usage is TRBJ1-6; 11 bases fit TRBD1. Germline loops: CDR1 MRHNA, CDR2 SNTAGT. Trimming took 6 bases from V and 6 from J; bases not matched to a gene: 4. The CDR3 is 15 residues long. DNA of the CDR3: TGTGCCAGCAGCCGGACAGGGGGCGGTAATTCACCCCTCCACTTT. Encoded protein: CASSRTGGGNSPLHF.

The rearrangement uses TRBV3-1 (or the pseudogene TRBV3-2) and TRBJ1-1, with D possibly TRBD1 on 5 matching bases. Trimming took 0 bases from V and 0 from J, leaving 14 bases between them. CDR1 is LGHDT, CDR2 YNNKEL, per germline (reference sequence). The CDR3 runs to 17 residues. The CDR3 protein is CASSQDGGGSLNTEAFF. CDR3 bases: TGTGCCAGCAGCCAAGATGGGGGGGGTTCACTGAACACTGAAGCTTTCTTT.

The chain has TRBV4-1 and TRBJ1-4; D gene ambiguous. The CDR3 contains 18 residues. CDR1 MGHRA and CDR2 YSYEKL come from the germline V gene. V lost 1 base and J 0 bases, leaving 15 bases between the germline ends. This CDR3 is CASSQGSKSIATNEKLFF. The CDR3 nucleotides are TGCGCCAGCAGCCAAGGGTCAAAATCTATTGCAACTAATGAAAAACTGTTTTTT.

The rearrangement uses TRBV6-1 and TRBJ2-3; a possible D gene is TRBD1 (5 bases). V shed 2 bases and J shed 3 bases, with 6 bases lying between them. The CDR3 sequence is 13 residues long. Germline assignment: CDR1 MNHNS and CDR2 SASEGT. CDR3 in DNA: TGTGCCAGCAGTGAATCAGGGACAGATACGCAGTATTTT. Its protein product is CASSESGTDTQYF.